What follows are 4 T cell receptor beta chains derived from one specimen sequenced in a study of OX40 agonist ivuxolimab in advanced cancers. The library was generated by the immunoSEQ multiplex PCR assay. Imported from immuneACCESS, the table was reduced by TCRdb to in-frame sequences with V and J called. These copies leave out some clones; in studies compared against another copy, an unresolved V gene accounts for under half, and the cause of the remainder is not known. Present in this sample are approximately 40,000 clones, over 70% of which were seen just once. Clones ranked in the top ten supply around 9.3% of the sample. The sample here was CD4+ or CD8+ T cells sorted from blood, taken in a trial of the OX40 agonist ivuxolimab. These receptors originate from an adult with an advanced solid tumor such as melanoma, head and neck, liver or kidney cancer.

V is TRBV30 and J is TRBJ2-5; D uncertain. Looked up from germline, CDR1 is GTSNPN and CDR2 is SVGIG (reference sequence). V was pared by 0 bases and J by 5 bases, with 4 bases between. The CDR3 is 11 residues long. CDR3 bases: TGTGCCTGGAGTGTAGCTGAGACCCAGTACTTC. Its protein product is CAWSVAETQYF. Full variable domain (outside the CDR3, taken from reference TRBV30 and TRBJ2-5): SQTIHQWPATLVQPVGSPLSLECTVEGTSNPNLYWYRQAAGRGLQLLFYSVGIGQISSEVPQNLSASRPQDRQFILSSKKLLLSDSGFYLCAWSVAETQYFGPGTRLLVL.

This chain links TRBV15 with TRBJ2-3; 7 nucleotides align to TRBD2. The CDR3 contains 20 residues. The J segment lost 2 bases and the V segment lost 3 bases, leaving 20 bases of the junction unmatched. Germline V gene sequence: CDR1 LNHNV, CDR2 YYDKDF (reference sequence). CDR3 sequence: CATSSPQGAAGVPLTDTQYF. In DNA form, the CDR3 reads TGTGCCACCAGCAGTCCCCAAGGGGCGGCGGGAGTCCCTCTCACAGATACGCAGTATTTT.

This clone has just a few counts. This chain joins TRBV30 and TRBJ2-7, with 9 bases fitting TRBD1. The J segment lost 4 bases and the V segment lost 2 bases, leaving 6 bases of the junction unmatched. The CDR3 sequence is 14 residues long. Germline V CDR1 and CDR2: GTSNPN, SVGIG (reference sequence). The CDR3 sequence is CAWSPGTGSYEQYF. The CDR3 bases are TGTGCCTGGAGTCCCGGGACAGGGTCATACGAGCAGTACTTC.

This clone has a handful of counts. Other nucleotide sequences from this sample produce the same CDR3. The chain couples TRBV19 to TRBJ2-1; TRBD2 agrees at 11 bases. Germline CDR1 LNHDA, CDR2 SQIVND (reference sequence). V lost 1 base to trimming and J lost 7 bases; unmatched junction nucleotides: 6. The CDR3 contains 16 residues. The CDR3: CASSIGTSGSRNEQFF. The CDR3 DNA follows: TGTGCCAGTAGTATAGGAACTAGCGGGAGTCGGAATGAGCAGTTCTTC.